The 21 T cell receptor beta chains listed next were all sequenced from one sample in a study of CD8 T cells in Susac syndrome. RNA amounts of about 0.45 to 1 ug underwent reverse transcription with random hexamers. From the immunoSEQ multiplex PCR reads, TCRdb called clonotypes with MiXCR, one entry per CDR3 protein. The sample has around 200,000 distinct CDR3 sequences, approximately 90% seen once. The sample taken for sequencing was CD8+ T cells from PBMCs. The receptors were sampled from a human donor with multiple sclerosis.

The chain combines TRBV15 with TRBJ1-4; TRBD1 is a possible D gene (5 bases). This CDR3 is built from 17 residues. The ends were cut back, 5 bases at V and 7 bases at J, with 23 bases in the middle. The germline V gene encodes CDR1 LNHNV and CDR2 YYDKDF (reference sequence). This CDR3 is CATSGLTVAGGGEKLFF. CDR3 sequence (DNA): TGTGCCACCAGCGGGCTGACAGTCGCCGGAGGAGGTGAAAAACTGTTTTTT.

This clonotype was detected once. J is TRBJ2-1 and V is TRBV19; 8 bases fit TRBD1. After removal of 7 bases from V and 4 bases from J, the junction contained 6 bases not matched to a gene. CDR3 size: 14 residues. In germline, CDR1 is LNHDA, CDR2 SQIVND (reference sequence). The CDR3 sequence: CASTPGGWYNEQFF. CDR3 coding DNA: TGTGCCAGTACCCCAGGGGGCTGGTACAATGAGCAGTTCTTC.

The chain links TRBV10-3 to TRBJ1-1; TRBD1 might be the D (5 bases). Trimming shortened V by 7 bases and J by 5 bases, and 14 bases separated the two germline ends. The CDR3 spans 13 residues. CDR1 is ENHRY, CDR2 SYGVKD, per germline. The CDR3 DNA is TGTGCCATCAACAGGCCCGGGGTTACTGAAGCTTTCTTT. Amino acids: CAINRPGVTEAFF.

This clonotype showed up just once. The rearrangement uses TRBV19 and TRBJ1-2; D gene ambiguous. Trimming cost V 5 bases and J 0 bases, with 7 bases left between them. Germline CDR1 LNHDA, CDR2 SQIVND (reference sequence). This CDR3 is 13 amino acids long. CDR3 bases: TGTGCCAGTAGTCCACACACTAACTATGGCTACACCTTC. Its protein product is CASSPHTNYGYTF.

This chain connects TRBV5-6 to TRBJ1-3; no clear D gene. V shed 2 bases and J shed 4 bases, with 7 bases lying between them. This CDR3 is 13 amino acids long. Germline CDR1 and CDR2: SGHDT and YYEEEE. CDR3 sequence: CASSFGRGNTIYF. The CDR3 coding sequence is TGTGCCAGCAGCTTTGGAAGGGGAAACACCATATATTTT.

V is TRBV19 and J is TRBJ2-3, with TRBD2 matching 9 bases. After removal of 7 bases from V and 2 bases from J, the junction contained 10 bases not matched to a gene. Germline lookup yields CDR1 LNHDA and CDR2 SQIVND (reference sequence). The CDR3 is made up of 16 amino acids. Here the CDR3 reads CASTSTSGSSTDTQYF. CDR3 coding DNA: TGTGCCAGTACCTCTACTAGCGGGTCCTCCACAGATACGCAGTATTTT.

The chain joins TRBV30 to TRBJ1-1; D is unresolved. Germline-derived CDR1 and CDR2 are GTSNPN and SVGIG (reference sequence). The CDR3 has 11 residues. The V gene lost 0 bases and the J gene lost 7 bases, with 6 bases spanning the gap. CDR3: CAWSVGGEAFF. The CDR3 nucleotides are TGTGCCTGGAGTGTAGGTGGTGAAGCTTTCTTT.

The rearrangement links TRBV27 to TRBJ2-2; tentatively, D is TRBD2 (6 bases). Germline V gene lookup returns CDR1 MNHEY and CDR2 SMNVEV (reference sequence). CDR3 length: 13 amino acids. Trimming shortened V by 4 bases and J by 6 bases, and 9 bases separated the two germline ends. The CDR3 region is CASSYPGAGELFF. CDR3 in DNA: TGTGCCAGCAGTTACCCGGGGGCCGGGGAGCTGTTTTTT.

V usage is TRBV10-1 and J usage is TRBJ2-3; 7 nucleotides match TRBD2. CDR3 length equals 14 residues. From germline, CDR1 is WNHNN and CDR2 SYGVQD (reference sequence). Trimming at V came to 4 bases and at J to 9 bases, leaving 10 bases not matched to a gene. The CDR3 region has the DNA TGCGCCAGCAGTGGGGGTCCCTCCGGGGGGACGCAGTATTTT. Amino acid sequence: CASSGGPSGGTQYF.

The gene calls are TRBV29-1 and TRBJ2-2, with D perhaps matching TRBD2 (6 bases). The germline CDR1 and CDR2 sequences are SQVTM and ANQGSEA. This CDR3 comprises 16 residues. Trimming pared 5 bases from V and 3 bases from J, leaving 19 bases between. CDR3 nucleotide sequence: TGCAGCGTTTCCAAGACTGGGGAGGTTTACACCGGGGAGCTGTTTTTT. This codes for CSVSKTGEVYTGELFF.

This rearrangement joins TRBV5-4 to TRBJ1-1; D may be TRBD1 (6 bases). Germline CDR1 and CDR2: SGHNT and YYREEE (reference sequence). Trimming left V 3 bases short and J 3 bases short, with 15 bases between. CDR3 length: 15 amino acids. This chain's CDR3 is CASSSNRDGYTEAFF. CDR3 sequence (DNA): TGTGCCAGCAGCTCGAACAGGGACGGGTACACTGAAGCTTTCTTT.

The chain has TRBV4-3 and TRBJ2-3, with a possible D match to TRBD2 (6 bases). Germline lookup yields CDR1 LGHNA and CDR2 YSLEER. There are 15 residues in the CDR3. Trimming removed 1 base at V and 2 bases at J, with 10 bases between. This CDR3 reads CASSQGSGLTDTQYF. DNA for the CDR3: TGCGCCAGCAGCCAAGGAAGCGGGCTCACAGATACGCAGTATTTT.

V is TRBV12-3 or TRBV12-4 and J is TRBJ2-1, with D perhaps TRBD2 (5 bases). V was cut by 3 bases and J by 8 bases, with 26 bases left in between. The CDR3 has 18 amino acids. CDR3: CASSFSFVATLSTDEQFF. CDR3 nucleotides: TGTGCCAGCAGTTTCTCCTTTGTAGCGACCCTCTCTACGGATGAGCAGTTCTTC.

The CDR3 nucleotides read TGTGCCAGCGGACAGGGAGTGGGTGAAAAACTGTTTTTT. Translation gives CASGQGVGEKLFF. The chain carries TRBV2 and TRBJ1-4, with 8 bases fitting TRBD1. The CDR3 sequence is 13 residues long. V was pared by 8 bases and J by 7 bases, with 6 bases of the junction left unmatched. Germline CDR1 SNHLY, CDR2 FYNNEI.

V and J are TRBV3-1 and TRBJ1-1, with D unresolved. V was shortened by 1 base and J by 5 bases, with 8 bases between the two germline ends. The length of the CDR3 is 13 residues. Per the germline V gene, CDR1 is LGHDT and CDR2 is YNNKEL (reference sequence). CDR3 in amino acids: CASSQVSGTEAFF. CDR3 in DNA: TGTGCCAGCAGCCAAGTGTCGGGAACTGAAGCTTTCTTT.

The rearrangement links TRBV7-9 to TRBJ2-1; 11 positions match TRBD2. The CDR3 is 15 residues long. The V gene's germline CDR1 is SEHNR and CDR2 FQNEAQ (reference sequence). The V segment lost 1 base and the J segment 8 bases; nucleotides outside the gene matches: 4. Written as DNA, the CDR3 is TGTGCCAGCAGCTTAGTAGCGGGGGGGCCCGATGAGCAGTTCTTC. Protein product: CASSLVAGGPDEQFF.

The V call is TRBV29-1, the J call TRBJ2-3; D not resolved. The V end lost 4 bases, the J end lost 0 bases, and 5 bases lay between the germline ends. The CDR3 loop spans 12 amino acids. The germline gives CDR1 SQVTM, CDR2 ANQGSEA. Written as DNA, the CDR3 is TGCAGCGTTGTAGCTAGCACAGATACGCAGTATTTT. This translates into CSVVASTDTQYF.

J is TRBJ1-2 and V is TRBV24-1; a possible D gene is TRBD1 (5 bases). Trimming took off 6 bases at V and 2 bases at J, with 9 bases between the two ends. Germline values: CDR1 KGHDR, CDR2 SFDVKD. The length of the CDR3 is 13 residues. CDR3 in amino acids: CATSTGGNYGYTF. CDR3 DNA sequence: TGTGCCACCAGTACCGGGGGGAACTATGGCTACACCTTC.

CDR3 nucleotides: TGTGCCAGCAGCTTAGAGGCTAGCGGGACGGGCGGGGAGCTGTTTTTT. It encodes CASSLEASGTGGELFF. The chain uses TRBV7-6 and TRBJ2-2; 9 bases are a match to TRBD2. The V and J ends lost 1 base and 7 bases, in that order; junction bases with no gene match: 7. The CDR3 has 16 amino acids. Germline CDR1 is SGHVS and CDR2 is FNYEAQ.

The gene calls are TRBV12-3 or TRBV12-4 and TRBJ1-2, with TRBD1 as a possible D gene (5 bases). Trimming took 7 bases from V and 8 from J, leaving 11 bases between them. The CDR3 loop spans 11 amino acids. The CDR3 loop is CASTRDVGYTF. The DNA for the CDR3 is TGTGCCAGCACCAGGGATGTCGGCTACACCTTC.

The chain links TRBV6-5 to TRBJ2-7; tentative D call: TRBD1 (6 bases). Between the trimmed V and J ends, which lost 2 bases and 2 bases, there was a span of 7 bases. Looked up from germline, CDR1 is MNHEY and CDR2 is SVGAGI. The CDR3 loop spans 13 amino acids. The CDR3 loop is CASSYQGTYEQYF. The CDR3 coding sequence is TGTGCCAGCAGTTACCAGGGGACCTACGAGCAGTACTTC.